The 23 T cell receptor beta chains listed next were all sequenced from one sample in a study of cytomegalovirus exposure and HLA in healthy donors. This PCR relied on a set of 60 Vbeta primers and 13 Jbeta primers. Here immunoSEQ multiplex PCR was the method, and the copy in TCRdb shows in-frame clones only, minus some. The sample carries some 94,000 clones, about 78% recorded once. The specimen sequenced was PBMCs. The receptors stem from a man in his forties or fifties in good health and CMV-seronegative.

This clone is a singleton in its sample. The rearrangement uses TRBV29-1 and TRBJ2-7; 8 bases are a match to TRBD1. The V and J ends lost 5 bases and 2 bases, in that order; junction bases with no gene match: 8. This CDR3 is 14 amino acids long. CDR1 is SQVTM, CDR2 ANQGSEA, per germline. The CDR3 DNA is TGCAGCGTTCAAGGAACAGGGGGAGCCTACGAGCAGTACTTC. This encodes CSVQGTGGAYEQYF.

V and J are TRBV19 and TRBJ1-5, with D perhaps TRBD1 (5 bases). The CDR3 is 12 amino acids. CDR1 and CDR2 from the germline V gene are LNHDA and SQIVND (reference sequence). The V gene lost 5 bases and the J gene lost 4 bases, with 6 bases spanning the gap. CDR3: CASSAGNQPQHF. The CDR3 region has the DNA TGTGCCAGTAGTGCAGGGAATCAGCCCCAGCATTTT.

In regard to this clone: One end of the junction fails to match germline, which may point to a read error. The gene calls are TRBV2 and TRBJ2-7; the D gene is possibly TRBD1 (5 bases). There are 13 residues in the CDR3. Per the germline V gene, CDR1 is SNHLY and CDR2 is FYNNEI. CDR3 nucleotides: TGTGCCAGTAGTGCGGACAACCGCTACGAGCAGTACTTC. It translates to CASSADNRYEQYF.

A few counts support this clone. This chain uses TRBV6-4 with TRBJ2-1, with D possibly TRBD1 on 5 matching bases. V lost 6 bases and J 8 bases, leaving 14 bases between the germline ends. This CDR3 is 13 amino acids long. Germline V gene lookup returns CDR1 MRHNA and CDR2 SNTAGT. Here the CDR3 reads CASRRGAMYEQFF. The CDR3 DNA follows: TGTGCCAGCAGAAGGGGCGCGATGTATGAGCAGTTCTTC.

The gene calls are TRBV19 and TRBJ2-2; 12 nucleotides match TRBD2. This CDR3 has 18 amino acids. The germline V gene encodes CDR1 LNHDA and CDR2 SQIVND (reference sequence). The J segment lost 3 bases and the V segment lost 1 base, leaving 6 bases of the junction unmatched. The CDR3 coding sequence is TGTGCCAGTAGTATAGGACTAGCGGGAGCGGCGCACACCGGGGAGCTGTTTTTT. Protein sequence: CASSIGLAGAAHTGELFF.

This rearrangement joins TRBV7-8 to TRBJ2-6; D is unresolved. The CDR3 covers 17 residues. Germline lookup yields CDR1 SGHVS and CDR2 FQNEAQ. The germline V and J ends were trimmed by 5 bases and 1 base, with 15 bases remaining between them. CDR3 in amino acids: CASSPPRRGSGANVLTF. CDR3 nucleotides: TGTGCCAGCAGCCCCCCGAGGCGAGGATCTGGGGCCAACGTCCTGACTTTC.

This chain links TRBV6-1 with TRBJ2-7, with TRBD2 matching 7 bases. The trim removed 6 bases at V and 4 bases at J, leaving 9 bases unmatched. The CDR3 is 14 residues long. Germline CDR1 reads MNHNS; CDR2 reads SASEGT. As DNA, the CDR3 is TGTGCCAGCAGCTCCGGGACTACCAAATACGAGCAGTACTTC. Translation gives CASSSGTTKYEQYF.

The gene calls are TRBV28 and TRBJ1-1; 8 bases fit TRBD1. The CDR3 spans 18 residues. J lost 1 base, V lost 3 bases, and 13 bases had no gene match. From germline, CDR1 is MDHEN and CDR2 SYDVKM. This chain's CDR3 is CASSLPQGAGRRNTEAFF. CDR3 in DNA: TGTGCCAGCAGTTTGCCTCAGGGGGCGGGCCGGAGGAACACTGAAGCTTTCTTT.

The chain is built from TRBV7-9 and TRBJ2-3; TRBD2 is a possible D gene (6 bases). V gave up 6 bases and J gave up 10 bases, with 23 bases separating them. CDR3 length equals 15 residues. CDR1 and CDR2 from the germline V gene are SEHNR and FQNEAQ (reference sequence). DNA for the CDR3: TGTGCCAGCAGACCCGCCGGGACTCGGGCTGGGGCGCAGTATTTT. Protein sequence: CASRPAGTRAGAQYF.

Written as DNA, the CDR3 is TGTGCCAGCAGCCGGTCCATTACCTACAATGAGCAGTTCTTC. Translating gives CASSRSITYNEQFF. The V call is TRBV7-3, the J call TRBJ2-1; D remains unclear. The CDR3 length is 14 residues. V lost 5 bases and J 2 bases, leaving 10 bases between the germline ends. Germline loops: CDR1 SGHTA, CDR2 FQGTGA.

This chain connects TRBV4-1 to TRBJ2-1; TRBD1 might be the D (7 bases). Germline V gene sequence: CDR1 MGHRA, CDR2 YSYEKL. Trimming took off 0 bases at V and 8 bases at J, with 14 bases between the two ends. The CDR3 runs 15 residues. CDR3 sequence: CASSQDSGGYDEQFF. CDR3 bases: TGCGCCAGCAGCCAAGATTCAGGGGGGTACGATGAGCAGTTCTTC.

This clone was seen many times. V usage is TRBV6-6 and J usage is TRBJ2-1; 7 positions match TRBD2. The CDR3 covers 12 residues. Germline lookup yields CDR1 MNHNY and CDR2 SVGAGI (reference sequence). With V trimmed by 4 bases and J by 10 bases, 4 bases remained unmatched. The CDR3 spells CASSSNSGEQFF. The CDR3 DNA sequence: TGTGCCAGCAGTTCCAATAGCGGGGAGCAGTTCTTC.

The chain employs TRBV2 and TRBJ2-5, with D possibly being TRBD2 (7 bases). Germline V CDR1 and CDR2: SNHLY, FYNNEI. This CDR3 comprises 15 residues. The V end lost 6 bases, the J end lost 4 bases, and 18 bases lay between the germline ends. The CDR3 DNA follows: TGTGCCAGCAGGGGCCAGGCGGGGGCGGGAGAGACCCAGTACTTC. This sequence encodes CASRGQAGAGETQYF.

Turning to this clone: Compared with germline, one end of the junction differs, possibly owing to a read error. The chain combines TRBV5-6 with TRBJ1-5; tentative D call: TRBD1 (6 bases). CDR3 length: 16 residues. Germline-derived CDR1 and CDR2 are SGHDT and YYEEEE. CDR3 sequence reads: CASSQDRGRGNQPQHF. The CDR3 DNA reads TGTGCTAGCAGTCAGGACCGGGGTAGGGGGAATCAGCCCCAGCATTTT.

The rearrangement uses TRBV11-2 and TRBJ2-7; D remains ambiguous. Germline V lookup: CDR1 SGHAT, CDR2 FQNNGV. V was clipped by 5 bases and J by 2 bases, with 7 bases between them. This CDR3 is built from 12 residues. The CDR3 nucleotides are TGTGCCAGCAGCGAACAGACCTACGAGCAGTACTTC. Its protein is CASSEQTYEQYF. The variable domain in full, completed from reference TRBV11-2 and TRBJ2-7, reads EAGVAQSPRYKIIEKRQSVAFWCNPISGHATLYWYQQILGQGPKLLIQFQNNGVVDDSQLPKDRFSAERLKGVDSTLKIQPAKLEDSAVYLCASSEQTYEQYFGPGTRLTVT.

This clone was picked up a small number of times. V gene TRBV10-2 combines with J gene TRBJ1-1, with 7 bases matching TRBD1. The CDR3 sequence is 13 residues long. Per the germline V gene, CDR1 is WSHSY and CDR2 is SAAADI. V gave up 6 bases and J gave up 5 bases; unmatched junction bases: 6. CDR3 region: CASSRRDRTEAFF. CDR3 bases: TGCGCCAGCAGCCGCCGGGACAGAACTGAAGCTTTCTTT.

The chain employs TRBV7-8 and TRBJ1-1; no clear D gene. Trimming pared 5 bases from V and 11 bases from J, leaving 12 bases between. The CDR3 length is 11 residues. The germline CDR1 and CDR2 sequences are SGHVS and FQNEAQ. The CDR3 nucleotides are TGTGCCAGCAGCCGTGGGAGTGGGGCTTTCTTT. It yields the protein CASSRGSGAFF.

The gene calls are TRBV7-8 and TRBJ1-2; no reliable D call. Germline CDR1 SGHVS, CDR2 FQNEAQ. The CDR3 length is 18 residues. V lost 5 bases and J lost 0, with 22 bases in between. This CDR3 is CASSRRDTSSATNYGYTF. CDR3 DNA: TGTGCCAGCAGCAGACGAGACACCTCCTCGGCTACTAACTATGGCTACACCTTC.

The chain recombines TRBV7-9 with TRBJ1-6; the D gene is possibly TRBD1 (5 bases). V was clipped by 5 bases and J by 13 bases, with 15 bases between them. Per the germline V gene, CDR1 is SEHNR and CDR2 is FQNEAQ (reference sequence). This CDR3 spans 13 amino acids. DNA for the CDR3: TGTGCCAGCAGCGGGGGGACGCACTCGCCCCTCCACTTT. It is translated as CASSGGTHSPLHF.

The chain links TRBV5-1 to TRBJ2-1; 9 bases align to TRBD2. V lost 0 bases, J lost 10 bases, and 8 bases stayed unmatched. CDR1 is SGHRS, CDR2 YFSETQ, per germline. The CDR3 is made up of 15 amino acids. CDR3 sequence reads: CASSLDVAGVSEQFF. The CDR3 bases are TGCGCCAGCAGCTTGGATGTAGCGGGAGTATCGGAGCAGTTCTTC.

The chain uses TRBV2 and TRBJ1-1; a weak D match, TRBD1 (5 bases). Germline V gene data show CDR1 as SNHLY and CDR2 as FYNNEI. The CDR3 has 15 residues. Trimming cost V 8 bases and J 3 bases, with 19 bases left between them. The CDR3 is CASLLAARQYTEAFF. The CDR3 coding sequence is TGTGCCAGCCTATTGGCTGCGCGACAGTACACTGAAGCTTTCTTT.

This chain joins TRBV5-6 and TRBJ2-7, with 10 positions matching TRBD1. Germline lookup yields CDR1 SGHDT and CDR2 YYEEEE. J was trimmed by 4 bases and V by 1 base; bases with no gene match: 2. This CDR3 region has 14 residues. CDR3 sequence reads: CASSLSGQGYEQYF. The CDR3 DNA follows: TGTGCCAGCAGCTTGTCGGGACAGGGGTACGAGCAGTACTTC.

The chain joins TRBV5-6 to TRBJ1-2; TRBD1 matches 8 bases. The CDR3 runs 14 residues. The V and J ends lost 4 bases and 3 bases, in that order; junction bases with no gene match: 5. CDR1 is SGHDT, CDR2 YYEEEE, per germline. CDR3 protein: CASSKMTGDYGYTF. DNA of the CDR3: TGTGCCAGCAGCAAAATGACAGGGGACTATGGCTACACCTTC.